One and the same sample provided the 5 T cell receptor beta chains below, sequenced in a study of cytomegalovirus exposure and HLA in healthy donors. The primer mix had 60 Vbeta and 13 Jbeta primers. Data came from immunoSEQ multiplex PCR; TCRdb stores just in-frame clones and leaves some out. The listing contains under 200,000 clones. Material for sequencing was PBMCs. The receptors shown here come from a young man in good health and CMV-seronegative.

The genes are TRBV5-6 and TRBJ1-2; the D is unclear. The CDR3 consists of 16 residues. The V end was cut by 0 bases, the J end by 4 bases, with 16 bases between. The germline gives CDR1 SGHDT, CDR2 YYEEEE. The CDR3 loop reads CASSLAGGEALYGYTF. CDR3 sequence (DNA): TGTGCCAGCAGCTTGGCCGGCGGGGAGGCACTCTATGGCTACACCTTC.

V usage is TRBV11-2 and J usage is TRBJ2-7, with unresolved D. V shed 1 base and J shed 6 bases, with 7 bases lying between them. Germline V gives CDR1 SGHAT, CDR2 FQNNGV. The CDR3 totals 12 residues. This CDR3 is CASSLGSPEQYF. Written as DNA, the CDR3 is TGTGCCAGCAGCTTAGGTAGTCCCGAGCAGTACTTC.

The chain is built from TRBV19 and TRBJ1-5; a possible D gene is TRBD1 (5 bases). Trimming left V 2 bases short and J 3 bases short, with 14 bases between. The CDR3 consists of 16 residues. CDR1 and CDR2 (germline): LNHDA, SQIVND (reference sequence). CDR3 bases: TGTGCCAGTAGTATACGAGGAGGGGCTACCAATCAGCCCCAGCATTTT. Protein: CASSIRGGATNQPQHF.

This rearrangement joins TRBV6-6 to TRBJ1-3; D might be TRBD1 (5 bases). The CDR3 length is 16 residues. Germline lookup yields CDR1 MNHNY and CDR2 SVGAGI (reference sequence). Trimming took off 6 bases at V and 0 bases at J, with 15 bases between the two ends. In nucleotides, the CDR3 is TGTGCCAGCAGCCGCACCGTGGGGGGCTCTGGAAACACCATATATTTT. Residues: CASSRTVGGSGNTIYF.

This chain links TRBV11-2 with TRBJ2-5, with TRBD1 matching over 9 bases. Per the germline V gene, CDR1 is SGHAT and CDR2 is FQNNGV. The CDR3 has 16 residues. The V and J ends lost 0 bases and 3 bases, in that order; junction bases with no gene match: 5. In DNA form, the CDR3 reads TGTGCCAGCAGCTTAGACGGGACAGGGAGGGAAGAGACCCAGTACTTC. Its protein product is CASSLDGTGREETQYF.